This TCR beta chain was obtained from a study of cytomegalovirus exposure and HLA in healthy donors. Study observations and caveats: Fewer N-insertions than the roughly 650-donor mean were reportedly shown by an Asian-associated ancestry cluster in a later analysis. As a later analysis showed, a missense DCLRE1C variant was linked to trimming of TCR beta V- and J-genes.

To note about this clone: What it binds is unknown.

PCR used 60 Vbeta primers and 13 Jbeta primers. Method: immunoSEQ multiplex PCR; TCRdb's copy keeps in-frame clones and lacks some. This repertoire shows 150,000 to 200,000 clones, around 85% found once; its top ten account for 0.8% to 1%. The source is a woman under 40 in good health and CMV-seronegative. The sequenced sample consisted of PBMCs.

CDR3 region: CASSIDEGGNSPLHF. For the CDR3, the DNA is TGTGCCAGTAGTATAGACGAGGGAGGGAATTCACCCCTCCACTTT. The chain has TRBV19 and TRBJ1-6; D remains ambiguous. The germline V and J ends were trimmed by 0 bases and 7 bases, with 10 bases remaining between them. CDR3 length: 15 residues. Germline lookup yields CDR1 LNHDA and CDR2 SQIVND (reference sequence).